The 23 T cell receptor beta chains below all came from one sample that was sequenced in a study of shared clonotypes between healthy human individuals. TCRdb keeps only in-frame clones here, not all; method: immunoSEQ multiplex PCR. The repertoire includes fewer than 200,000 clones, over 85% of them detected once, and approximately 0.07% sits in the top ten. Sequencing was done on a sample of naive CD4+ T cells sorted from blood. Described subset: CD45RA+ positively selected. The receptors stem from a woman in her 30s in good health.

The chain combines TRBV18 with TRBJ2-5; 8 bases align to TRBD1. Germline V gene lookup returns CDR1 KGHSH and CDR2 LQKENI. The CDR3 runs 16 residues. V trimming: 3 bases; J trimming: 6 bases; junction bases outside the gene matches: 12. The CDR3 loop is CASSPPGGAILKTQYF. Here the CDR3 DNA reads TGTGCCAGCTCACCGCCAGGGGGCGCGATTCTAAAGACCCAGTACTTC. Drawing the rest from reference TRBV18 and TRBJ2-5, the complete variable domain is NAGVMQNPRHLVRRRGQEARLRCSPMKGHSHVYWYRQLPEEGLKFMVYLQKENIIDESGMPKERFSAEFPKEGPSILRIQQVVRGDSAAYFCASSPPGGAILKTQYFGPGTRLLVL.

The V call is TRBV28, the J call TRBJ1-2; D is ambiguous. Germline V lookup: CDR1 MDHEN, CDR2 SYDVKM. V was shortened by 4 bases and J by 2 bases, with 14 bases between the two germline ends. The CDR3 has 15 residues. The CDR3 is CASSSSARSNYGYTF. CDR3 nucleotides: TGTGCCAGCAGTTCGTCCGCGAGATCCAACTATGGCTACACCTTC.

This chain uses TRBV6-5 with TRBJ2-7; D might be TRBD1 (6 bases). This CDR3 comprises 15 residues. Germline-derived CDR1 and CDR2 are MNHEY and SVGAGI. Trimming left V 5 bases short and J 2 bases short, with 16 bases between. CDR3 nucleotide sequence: TGTGCCAGCAGTCTCTATTCCGGGACAACCTACGAGCAGTACTTC. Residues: CASSLYSGTTYEQYF.

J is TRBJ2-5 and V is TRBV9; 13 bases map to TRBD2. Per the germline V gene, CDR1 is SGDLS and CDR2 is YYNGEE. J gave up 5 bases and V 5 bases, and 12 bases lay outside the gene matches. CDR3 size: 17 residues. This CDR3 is CASSRGTSGTLGETQYF. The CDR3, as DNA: TGTGCCAGCAGTCGCGGGACTAGCGGGACCCTTGGGGAGACCCAGTACTTC.

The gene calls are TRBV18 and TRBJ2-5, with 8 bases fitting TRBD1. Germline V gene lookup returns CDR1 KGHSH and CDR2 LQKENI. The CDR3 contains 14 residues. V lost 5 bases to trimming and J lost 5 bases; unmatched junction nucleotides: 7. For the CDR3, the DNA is TGTGCCAGCTCAGCCTCAAGGACAGGGGAGACCCAGTACTTC. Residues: CASSASRTGETQYF.

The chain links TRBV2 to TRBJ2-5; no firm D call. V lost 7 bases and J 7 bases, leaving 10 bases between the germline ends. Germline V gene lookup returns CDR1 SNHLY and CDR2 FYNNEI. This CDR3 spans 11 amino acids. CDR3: CASTYEGTQYF. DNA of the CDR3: TGTGCCAGCACCTATGAAGGGACCCAGTACTTC. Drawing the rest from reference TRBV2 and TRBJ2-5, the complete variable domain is EPEVTQTPSHQVTQMGQEVILRCVPISNHLYFYWYRQILGQKVEFLVSFYNNEISEKSEIFDDQFSVERPDGSNFTLKIRSTKLEDSAMYFCASTYEGTQYFGPGTRLLVL.

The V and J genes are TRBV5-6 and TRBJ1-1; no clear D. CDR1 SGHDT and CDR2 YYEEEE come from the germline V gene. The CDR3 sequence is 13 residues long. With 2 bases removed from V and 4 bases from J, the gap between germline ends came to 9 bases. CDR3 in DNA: TGTGCCAGCAGCTTCGGGGAACCCACTGAAGCTTTCTTT. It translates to CASSFGEPTEAFF. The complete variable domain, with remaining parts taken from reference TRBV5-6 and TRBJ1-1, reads DAGVTQSPTHLIKTRGQQVTLRCSPKSGHDTVSWYQQALGQGPQFIFQYYEEEERQRGNFPDRFSGHQFPNYSSELNVNALLLGDSALYLCASSFGEPTEAFFGQGTRLTVV.

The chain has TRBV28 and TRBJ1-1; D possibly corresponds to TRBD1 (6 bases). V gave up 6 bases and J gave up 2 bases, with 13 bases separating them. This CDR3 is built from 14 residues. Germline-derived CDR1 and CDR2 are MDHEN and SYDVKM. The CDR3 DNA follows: TGTGCCAGCAGGCAAGGACAGCCAAACACTGAAGCTTTCTTT. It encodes CASRQGQPNTEAFF.

The chain's CDR3 is CASSQAYAEPSYEQYF. The CDR3 nucleotides are TGCGCCAGCAGCCAAGCGTACGCGGAACCCTCCTACGAGCAGTACTTC. This chain uses TRBV4-1 with TRBJ2-7; D not resolved. The CDR3 spans 16 residues. V lost 1 base, J lost 0 bases, and 13 bases lay in between. Germline V CDR1 and CDR2: MGHRA, YSYEKL.

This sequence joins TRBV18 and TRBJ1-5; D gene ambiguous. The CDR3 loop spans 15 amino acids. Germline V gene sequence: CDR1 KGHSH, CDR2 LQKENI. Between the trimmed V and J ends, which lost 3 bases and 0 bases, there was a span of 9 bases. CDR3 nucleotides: TGTGCCAGCTCACCCCAGGAACATAGCAATCAGCCCCAGCATTTT. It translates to CASSPQEHSNQPQHF.

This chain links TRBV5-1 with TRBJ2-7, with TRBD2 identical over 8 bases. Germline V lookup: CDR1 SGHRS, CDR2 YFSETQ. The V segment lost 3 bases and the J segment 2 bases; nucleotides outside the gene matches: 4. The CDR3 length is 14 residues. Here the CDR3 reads CASSSSGSAYEQYF. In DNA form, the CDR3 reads TGCGCCAGCAGCTCTAGCGGGTCAGCCTACGAGCAGTACTTC.

The CDR3 DNA reads as TGTGCCAGCAGCGTAGGGGGGACTGAGGATCAGCCCCAGCATTTT. This sequence encodes CASSVGGTEDQPQHF. The chain recombines TRBV9 with TRBJ1-5; D possibly corresponds to TRBD1 (5 bases). The CDR3 sequence is 15 residues long. Trimming took off 0 bases at V and 5 bases at J, with 12 bases between the two ends. Germline V CDR1 and CDR2: SGDLS, YYNGEE.

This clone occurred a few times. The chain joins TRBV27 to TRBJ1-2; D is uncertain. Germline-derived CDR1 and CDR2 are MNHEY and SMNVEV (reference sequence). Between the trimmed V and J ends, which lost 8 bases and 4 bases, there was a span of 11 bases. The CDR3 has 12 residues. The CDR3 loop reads CASRRGGYGYTF. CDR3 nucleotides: TGTGCCAGCCGCCGGGGAGGCTATGGCTACACCTTC.

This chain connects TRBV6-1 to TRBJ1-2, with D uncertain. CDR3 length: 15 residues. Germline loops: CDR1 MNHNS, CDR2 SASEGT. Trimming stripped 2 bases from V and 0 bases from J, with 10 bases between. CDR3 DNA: TGTGCCAGCAGTGAAACAGCTCTCACTAACTATGGCTACACCTTC. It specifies CASSETALTNYGYTF.

The CDR3 loop is CASSPSLAGGSYNEQFF. DNA for the CDR3: TGTGCCAGCTCACCGAGCTTGGCGGGAGGGAGCTACAATGAGCAGTTCTTC. J is TRBJ2-1 and V is TRBV18, with TRBD2 matching over 9 bases. After removal of 3 bases from V and 3 bases from J, the junction contained 9 bases not matched to a gene. Germline CDR1 and CDR2: KGHSH and LQKENI. The CDR3 consists of 17 residues. The full variable domain, rest sourced from reference TRBV18 and TRBJ2-1, is NAGVMQNPRHLVRRRGQEARLRCSPMKGHSHVYWYRQLPEEGLKFMVYLQKENIIDESGMPKERFSAEFPKEGPSILRIQQVVRGDSAAYFCASSPSLAGGSYNEQFFGPGTRLTVL.

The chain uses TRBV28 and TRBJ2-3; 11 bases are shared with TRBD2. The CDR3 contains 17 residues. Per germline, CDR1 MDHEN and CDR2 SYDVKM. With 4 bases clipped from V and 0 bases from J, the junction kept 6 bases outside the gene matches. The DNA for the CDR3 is TGTGCCAGCAGTTCCCCGGGGACTAGCGGAAGCACAGATACGCAGTATTTT. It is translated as CASSSPGTSGSTDTQYF.

In DNA, the CDR3 is TGTGCCAGCTCACCTGGACAGGGGAGGACGCCCCAGCATTTT. Translation: CASSPGQGRTPQHF. This chain uses TRBV18 with TRBJ1-5, with 9 positions matching TRBD1. V lost 3 bases to trimming and J lost 9 bases; unmatched junction nucleotides: 6. Germline CDR1 and CDR2: KGHSH and LQKENI. The CDR3 totals 14 residues. The full variable domain, its missing parts supplied by reference TRBV18 and TRBJ1-5, is NAGVMQNPRHLVRRRGQEARLRCSPMKGHSHVYWYRQLPEEGLKFMVYLQKENIIDESGMPKERFSAEFPKEGPSILRIQQVVRGDSAAYFCASSPGQGRTPQHFGDGTRLSIL.

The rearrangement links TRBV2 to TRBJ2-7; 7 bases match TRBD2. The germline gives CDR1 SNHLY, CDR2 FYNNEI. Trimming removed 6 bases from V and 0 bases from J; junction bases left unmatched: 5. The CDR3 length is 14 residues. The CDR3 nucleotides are TGTGCCAGCAGAGACTCTAGCGGCTCCTACGAGCAGTACTTC. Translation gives CASRDSSGSYEQYF.

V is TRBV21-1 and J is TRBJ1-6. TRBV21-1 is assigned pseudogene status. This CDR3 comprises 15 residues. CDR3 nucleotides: TGTGCCAGCAGCATACCGAGCTCCTATAATTCACCCCTCCACTTT. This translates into CASSIPSSYNSPLHF.

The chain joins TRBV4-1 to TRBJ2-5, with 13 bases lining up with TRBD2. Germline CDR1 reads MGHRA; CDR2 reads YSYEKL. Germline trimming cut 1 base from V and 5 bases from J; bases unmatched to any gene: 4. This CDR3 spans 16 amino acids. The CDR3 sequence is CASSQGTSGREETQYF. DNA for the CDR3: TGCGCCAGCAGCCAAGGAACTAGCGGGAGGGAGGAGACCCAGTACTTC.

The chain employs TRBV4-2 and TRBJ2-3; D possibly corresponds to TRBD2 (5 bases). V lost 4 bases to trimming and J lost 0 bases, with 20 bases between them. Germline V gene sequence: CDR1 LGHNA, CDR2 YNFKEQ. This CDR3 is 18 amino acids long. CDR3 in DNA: TGTGCCAGCAGCCCATCAGCCGATCCAGCGGATAGCACAGATACGCAGTATTTT. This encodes CASSPSADPADSTDTQYF.

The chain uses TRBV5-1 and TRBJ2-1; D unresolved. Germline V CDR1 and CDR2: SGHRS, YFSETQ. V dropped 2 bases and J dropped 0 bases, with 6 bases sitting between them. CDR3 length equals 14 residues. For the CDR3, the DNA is TGCGCCAGCAGCTTTATAGGCTCCTACAATGAGCAGTTCTTC. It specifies CASSFIGSYNEQFF.

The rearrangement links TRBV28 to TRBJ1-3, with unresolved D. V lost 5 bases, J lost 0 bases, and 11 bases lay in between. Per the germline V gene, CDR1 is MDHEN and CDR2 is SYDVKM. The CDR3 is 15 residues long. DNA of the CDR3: TGTGCCAGCAGTCCCGACCAGAACTCTGGAAACACCATATATTTT. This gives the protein CASSPDQNSGNTIYF.